This T cell receptor (beta chain) was sequenced for a study of monozygotic twins with inflammatory bowel disease. The CDR3 totals 23 residues. Per the germline V gene, CDR1 is SGHVS and CDR2 is FQNEAQ. On this clonotype: Its antigen is as yet unknown.

Total RNA was isolated from whole blood without T cell sorting. Template switching incorporated UMIs with a 6-nucleotide sample barcode. Using TCRalpha and TCRbeta cDNA, the researchers carried out two nested PCRs that lasted around 15 and 10 cycles. TCRdb reprocessed the 5' RACE reads and keeps a single row for each CDR3 protein, giving no DNA. There are 400,000 to 500,000 distinct CDR3 sequences in the sample, with 2% to 2.5% held by the top ten. Notes on the study in general: Compared with healthy co-twins, IBD patients showed reduced TCRbeta repertoire diversity by inverse Simpson.

Sequencing input: blood. The chain recombines TRBV7-8 with TRBJ2-4; the D call of TRBD2 rests on TCRdb alone, since no DNA is present to check it. This TCR derives from a human donor with ulcerative colitis or Crohn's disease, or a healthy co-twin of an affected twin (not recorded which). The CDR3 here is CASSLGYRLAGGPGSLAKNIQYF.